The 8 T cell receptor beta chains given below trace back to one sample, sequenced in a study of T cell repertoires in cytomegalovirus infection. No antigen has been identified for these receptors. Each CDR3 protein is one row after TCRdb ran MiXCR on the reads. The profile shows around 71,000 distinct CDR3 sequences, about 20% of them singletons. Sequencing used CD8+ T cells from cultured PBMCs, obtained from culture after CMV antigen stimulation. These TCRs come from a human donor in good health (CMV status not recorded). Some clones in this sample may be carry-over from other donors' samples.

The rearrangement uses TRBV7-2 and TRBJ1-1, with D unresolved. CDR1 and CDR2 (germline): SGHTA, FQGNSA. V was shortened by 2 bases and J by 0 bases, with 7 bases between the two germline ends. The CDR3 covers 14 residues. CDR3 sequence reads: CASSLWGLNTEAFF. CDR3 coding DNA: TGTGCCAGCAGCTTATGGGGTCTGAACACTGAAGCTTTCTTT. The full variable domain, its missing parts supplied by reference TRBV7-2 and TRBJ1-1, is GAGVSQSPSNKVTEKGKDVELRCDPISGHTALYWYRQSLGQGLEFLIYFQGNSAPDKSGLPSDRFSAERTGGSVSTLTIQRTQQEDSAVYLCASSLWGLNTEAFFGQGTRLTVV.

For this clonotype: A junction boundary mismatches the germline segment, possibly from a read error. V is TRBV15 and J is TRBJ2-7, with D unresolved. Germline V gene lookup returns CDR1 LNHNV and CDR2 YYDKDF (reference sequence). The CDR3 has 15 amino acids. The CDR3 DNA follows: TGTGCCACCAGCAGTCCGGTGAATATCTCCTTCGAGCAGTACTTC. It translates to CATSSPVNISFEQYF.

This clonotype was recorded only once. The chain combines TRBV27 with TRBJ1-2; TRBD1 aligns across 8 bases. V was pared by 5 bases and J by 4 bases, with 6 bases of the junction left unmatched. Germline CDR1 is MNHEY and CDR2 is SMNVEV (reference sequence). This CDR3 region has 14 residues. DNA for the CDR3: TGTGCCAGCAGTCCGCTCGACAGGGGCTATGGCTACACCTTC. Amino acids: CASSPLDRGYGYTF.

The J gene is TRBJ1-1, the V gene TRBV6-2 or TRBV6-3; the match to TRBD1 covers 7 bases. V lost 2 bases and J lost 7; bases outside the gene matches: 10. The V gene's germline CDR1 is MNHEY and CDR2 SVGEGT. The CDR3 sequence is 15 residues long. For the CDR3, the DNA is TGTGCCAGCAGTTACCCCACAGGGGCAGGGGGTGAAGCTTTCTTT. Its protein is CASSYPTGAGGEAFF.

This clonotype was observed a few times. V gene TRBV10-3 combines with J gene TRBJ2-1; 7 bases line up with TRBD2. Germline CDR1 and CDR2: ENHRY and SYGVKD. This CDR3 region has 16 residues. After removal of 0 bases from V and 6 bases from J, the junction contained 8 bases not matched to a gene. CDR3 residues: CAISESGLVGGNEQFF. For the CDR3, the DNA is TGTGCCATCAGTGAGTCAGGACTAGTGGGTGGCAATGAGCAGTTCTTC.

The rearrangement uses TRBV7-2 and TRBJ2-5, with D tentatively TRBD1 (7 bases). Trimming shortened V by 5 bases and J by 3 bases, and 19 bases separated the two germline ends. This CDR3 has 16 amino acids. CDR1 is SGHTA and CDR2 is FQGNSA in the germline V gene. DNA for the CDR3: TGTGCCAGCAGCCGAGGGAGGAGGGGGCCCAAAGAGACCCAGTACTTC. Translation: CASSRGRRGPKETQYF.

The chain carries TRBV6-1 and TRBJ2-1, with 9 bases identical to TRBD1. The trim removed 6 bases at V and 7 bases at J, leaving 4 bases unmatched. The CDR3 consists of 13 residues. CDR1 and CDR2 (germline): MNHNS, SASEGT. This CDR3 reads CASRVQGANEQFF. For the CDR3, the DNA is TGTGCCAGCAGGGTACAGGGGGCGAATGAGCAGTTCTTC.

CDR3 residues: CASSPSFRGQAGELFF. The CDR3 bases are TGTGCCAGCAGTCCATCATTCAGGGGGCAAGCCGGGGAGCTGTTTTTT. The chain joins TRBV28 to TRBJ2-2; 8 nucleotides line up with TRBD1. CDR1 and CDR2 (germline): MDHEN, SYDVKM. The J segment lost 6 bases and the V segment lost 5 bases, leaving 11 bases of the junction unmatched. CDR3 length: 16 amino acids.